This T cell receptor beta chain originates from a study of T cell responses to AZD1222 COVID-19 vaccine. Using immunoSEQ multiplex PCR, the repertoire was profiled, and TCRdb retains in-frame clones only, with some absent. The sample has 98,000 or so clones, about 93% seen once; the top ten hold less than 5%. The V segment lost 1 base and the J segment 8 bases; nucleotides outside the gene matches: 3. The length of the CDR3 is 15 residues. CDR1 is SEHNR, CDR2 FQNEAQ, per germline (reference sequence). The sequencing here drew on peripheral blood, taken on day 0 of AZD1222 vaccination. The sequence was obtained from an adult in good health. The chain employs TRBV7-9 and TRBJ2-1; 12 nucleotides match TRBD2. CDR3 residues: CASSLVLAGGDEQFF. Here the CDR3 DNA reads TGTGCCAGCAGCTTAGTACTAGCGGGAGGTGATGAGCAGTTCTTC.